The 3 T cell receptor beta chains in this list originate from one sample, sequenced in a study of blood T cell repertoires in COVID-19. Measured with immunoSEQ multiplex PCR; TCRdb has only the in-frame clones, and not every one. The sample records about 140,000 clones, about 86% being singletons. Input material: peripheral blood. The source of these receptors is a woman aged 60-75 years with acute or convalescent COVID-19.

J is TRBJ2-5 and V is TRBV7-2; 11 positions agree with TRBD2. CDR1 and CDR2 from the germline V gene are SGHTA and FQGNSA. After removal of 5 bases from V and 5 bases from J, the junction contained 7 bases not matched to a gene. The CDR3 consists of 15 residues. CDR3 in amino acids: CASSLKLAGVETQYF. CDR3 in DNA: TGTGCCAGCAGCCTAAAACTAGCGGGGGTGGAGACCCAGTACTTC.

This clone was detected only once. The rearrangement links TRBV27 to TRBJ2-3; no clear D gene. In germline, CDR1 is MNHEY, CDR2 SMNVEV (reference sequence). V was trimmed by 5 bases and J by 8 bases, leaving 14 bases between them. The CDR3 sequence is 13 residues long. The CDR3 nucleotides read TGTGCCAGCAGTCTACGCGAGCACGGTACGCAGTATTTT. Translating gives CASSLREHGTQYF.

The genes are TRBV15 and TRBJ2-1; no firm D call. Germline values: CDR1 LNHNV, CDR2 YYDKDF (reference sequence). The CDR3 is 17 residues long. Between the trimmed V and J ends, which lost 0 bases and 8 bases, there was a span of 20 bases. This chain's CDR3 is CATSRDLGLTRSDEQFF. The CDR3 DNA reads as TGTGCCACCAGCAGAGATCTGGGCTTGACACGTTCGGATGAGCAGTTCTTC.